Below are 10 T cell receptor beta chains sequenced from a single sample in a study of CD8 T cells in cerebrospinal fluid in Alzheimer's disease. TCRdb reworked the 10x single-cell sequencing reads into one entry per CDR3 protein, no DNA. The sample has some 1,400 distinct CDR3 sequences. The sequenced material came from cerebrospinal fluid. Every receptor here comes from a human donor with mild cognitive impairment.

According to its frequency, this clonotype is medium-sized. The V call is TRBV3-1, the J call TRBJ1-1. The CDR3 is 14 amino acids. CDR1 is LGHDT and CDR2 is YNNKEL in the germline V gene (reference sequence). The CDR3 sequence: CASSQAVVNTEAFF.

This clonotype is labeled medium-sized based on frequency. The rearrangement links TRBV19 to TRBJ1-5; TCRdb picks TRBD1, but there is no DNA to check that call. The CDR3 consists of 14 residues. Looked up from germline, CDR1 is LNHDA and CDR2 is SQIVND (reference sequence). The CDR3 here is CASSTRTVNQPQHF.

The chain carries TRBV5-1 and TRBJ2-3; the TCRdb D gene call, TRBD1, has no DNA to confirm it. The CDR3 extends over 15 amino acids. CDR1 and CDR2 from the germline V gene are SGHRS and YFSETQ. This chain's CDR3 is CASSLGQWETDTQYF.

In terms of frequency, this clonotype is large. This chain links TRBV7-8 with TRBJ1-1; TCRdb outputs TRBD1, but without DNA this stays unchecked. The germline V gene encodes CDR1 SGHVS and CDR2 FQNEAQ. The CDR3 loop spans 16 amino acids. The CDR3 is CASSWGQGLGNTEAFF.

Its frequency marks this clonotype as large. The chain has TRBV16 and TRBJ2-1. The CDR3 runs to 16 residues. Germline V lookup: CDR1 KGHSY, CDR2 FQNENV. The CDR3 region is CASSQLIGGNYNEQFF.

The chain carries TRBV5-6 and TRBJ2-7. CDR1 and CDR2 from the germline V gene are SGHDT and YYEEEE. This CDR3 is built from 14 residues. The CDR3 region is CASSLGGSSYEQYF.

CDR3 residues: CASSLRPDRSDNSPLHF. The chain employs TRBV5-1 and TRBJ1-6. Looked up from germline, CDR1 is SGHRS and CDR2 is YFSETQ. This CDR3 is 17 amino acids long.

The chain combines TRBV19 with TRBJ1-2; with no DNA, the TCRdb D assignment of TRBD1 cannot be verified. This CDR3 is 14 amino acids long. Per germline, CDR1 LNHDA and CDR2 SQIVND (reference sequence). The CDR3 region is CASFDEGVSNGYTF.

V is TRBV6-5 and J is TRBJ2-7; TCRdb picks TRBD1, but there is no DNA to check that call. This CDR3 comprises 17 residues. CDR1 is MNHEY and CDR2 is SVGAGI in the germline V gene. The CDR3 loop is CASSYSYGTGSSYEQYF.

By frequency, this clonotype is medium-sized. V and J are TRBV5-1 and TRBJ2-1. CDR3 length equals 14 residues. Germline assignment: CDR1 SGHRS and CDR2 YFSETQ. This chain's CDR3 is CASSSGAGRHEQFF. Filled out from reference TRBV5-1 and TRBJ2-1, the complete variable domain reads KAGVTQTPRYLIKTRGQQVTLSCSPISGHRSVSWYQQTPGQGLQFLFEYFSETQRNKGNFPGRFSGRQFSNSRSEMNVSTLELGDSALYLCASSSGAGRHEQFFGPGTRLTVL.